This is a list of T cell receptor beta chains from one sample in a study of vaccination effects on CD4 cells after COVID-19. Their antigens remain unidentified. Here immunoSEQ multiplex PCR was the method, and the copy in TCRdb shows in-frame clones only, minus some. The sample consists of tens of thousands of clones, approximately 70% of them appearing once. The sequenced sample was CD4+ T cells from PBMCs cultured with HCoV-NL63 spike peptides, obtained before COVID-19 vaccination. The receptors here all came from a human donor who received a COVID-19 vaccine. The CDR3 runs from the conserved cysteine through the conserved F or W. D genes are given only for firm matches. Size is omitted from some rows. Given values are once, few, many or a class for expanded clones.

cdr3_length	d_call	clone_size	v_call	j_call	cdr3_aa	cdr3_nt
13	NA	few	TRBV11-1	TRBJ1-1	CASSFKGDTEAFF	TGTGCCAGCAGCTTCAAGGGCGACACTGAAGCTTTCTTT
12	NA	NA	TRBV6-5	TRBJ2-5	CASSWDRETQYF	TGTGCCAGCAGTTGGGACCGGGAGACCCAGTACTTC
16	TRBD1	NA	TRBV3-1/TRBV3-2	TRBJ2-1	CASSQPGDSAYNEQFF	TGTGCCAGCAGCCAACCCGGGGACAGTGCCTACAATGAGCAGTTCTTC
15	NA	NA	TRBV4-1	TRBJ1-2	CASSQETRGFYGYTF	TGCGCCAGCAGCCAAGAGACCCGGGGATTCTATGGCTACACCTTC
15	TRBD1	NA	TRBV5-1	TRBJ2-3	CASYQDRGEADTQYF	TGCGCCAGCTATCAGGACAGGGGGGAGGCAGATACGCAGTATTTT
19	TRBD1	NA	TRBV14	TRBJ2-6	CASSQDLTGGRNWANVLTF	TGTGCCAGCAGCCAAGATCTAACAGGGGGGAGGAACTGGGCCAACGTCCTGACTTTC
14	NA	NA	TRBV4-2	TRBJ2-1	CASSQPQGDNEQFF	TGTGCCAGCAGCCAACCACAAGGGGACAATGAGCAGTTCTTC
14	TRBD2	NA	TRBV2	TRBJ2-5	CASRLAGHQETQYF	TGTGCCAGCAGACTAGCGGGGCACCAAGAGACCCAGTACTTC
12	NA	few	TRBV27	TRBJ1-5	CASSSVGGAQHF	TGTGCCAGCAGTTCCGTAGGAGGGGCCCAGCATTTT
14	TRBD1	NA	TRBV6-2/TRBV6-3	TRBJ1-6	CASSLTGVGSPLHF	TGTGCCAGCAGTCTTACAGGGGTGGGGTCACCCCTCCACTTT
13	NA	large	TRBV12-5	TRBJ1-2	CASGFGQGGGYTF	TGTGCTAGTGGTTTTGGGCAGGGAGGAGGCTACACCTTC
12	NA	NA	TRBV2	TRBJ2-5	CASTRGQETQYF	TGTGCCAGCACCAGGGGCCAAGAGACCCAGTACTTC
16	TRBD1	NA	TRBV3-1/TRBV3-2	TRBJ2-3	CASSQAGRGLTDTQYF	TGTGCCAGCAGCCAAGCCGGCAGGGGGCTTACAGATACGCAGTATTTT
13	NA	NA	TRBV10-3	TRBJ2-1	CAISVAAMREQFF	TGTGCCATCAGCGTGGCGGCGATGCGTGAGCAGTTCTTC
17	NA	NA	TRBV19	TRBJ2-5	CASSIGGRMGRLGTQYF	TGTGCCAGTAGTATAGGGGGTCGTATGGGCAGGCTTGGGACCCAGTACTTC
18	TRBD2	few	TRBV7-6	TRBJ2-7	CASSLGSLRSGSFHEQYF	TGTGCCAGCAGCTTAGGCAGTTTAAGGAGCGGGAGCTTCCACGAGCAGTACTTC
17	NA	NA	TRBV7-2	TRBJ2-1	CASSSQLTRRSYNEQFF	TGTGCCAGCAGCTCCCAACTCACTAGACGTTCCTACAATGAGCAGTTCTTC
15	TRBD1	once	TRBV28	TRBJ1-6	CASKAGGYYNSPLHF	TGTGCCAGCAAGGCAGGGGGCTACTATAATTCACCCCTCCACTTT
15	NA	NA	TRBV6-5	TRBJ2-3	CASSFLAGVADTQYF	TGTGCCAGCAGTTTTCTAGCCGGTGTCGCAGATACGCAGTATTTT